This entry concerns a single T cell receptor beta chain. Here immunoSEQ multiplex PCR was the method, and the copy in TCRdb shows in-frame clones only, minus some. Of under 130,000 clones listed, roughly nine tenths were seen once; the top ten hold more than 5%. The junction had 5 bases not matched to a gene; V was cut back by 7 bases and J by 3 bases. The CDR3 consists of 14 residues. CDR1 is MNHEY and CDR2 is SVGAGI in the germline V gene. The source of the sample is a study of blood T cell repertoires in COVID-19. The specimen was peripheral blood. This TCR derives from a human donor in a cohort sampled during active COVID-19. The genes are TRBV6-5 and TRBJ2-7; TRBD2 matches at 11 bases. CDR3 sequence reads: CASTTSGSIYEQYF. CDR3 DNA sequence: TGTGCCAGCACAACTAGCGGGAGTATCTACGAGCAGTACTTC.